This T cell receptor beta chain derives from a study of CD8 T cells in Susac syndrome. The wider study: Among the Susac syndrome patients who underwent sequencing, about six had clinically active disease, while about 8 of them were in remission.

CDR3 length equals 15 residues. Trimming removed 5 bases from V and 7 bases from J, with 21 bases in between. Germline assignment: CDR1 MNHEY and CDR2 SVGEGT. RNA, at about 0.45 to 1 ug, was reverse transcribed with random hexamers. TCRdb used MiXCR to reprocess the immunoSEQ multiplex PCR reads, holding one entry per CDR3 protein. Among more than 110,000 distinct CDR3 sequences, approximately 95% were seen once, and the ten largest hold more than 0.11%. This clonotype was sampled from a human donor with Susac syndrome. This rearrangement joins TRBV6-2 or TRBV6-3 to TRBJ2-7; possibly TRBD1 or TRBD2 for D (6 bases each). The sequencing sample was made of CD4+ T cells from PBMCs. The CDR3 nucleotides are TGTGCCAGCAGTCCTCGGGACACGGGGAGGCGGGAGCAGTACTTC. Its translation is CASSPRDTGRREQYF.